Below are 6 T cell receptor beta chains sequenced from a single sample in a study of T-cell reconstitution after alpha-beta-depleted transplantation in children. Preparation of the TCRbeta library used unique molecular identifiers. From the PCR reads, TCRdb called clonotypes with MiXCR, one entry per CDR3 protein. The sample gives about 230,000 distinct CDR3 sequences, roughly a tenth of which show up once; roughly 27% is in the top ten. The sample in question was PBMCs, obtained before TCRalphabeta/CD19-depleted stem cell transplant. The source is a child younger than two with acute myeloid leukemia, due to receive a stem cell transplant.

This clonotype has ten or more counts. This chain connects TRBV5-4 to TRBJ2-7, with D tentatively TRBD1 or TRBD2 (5 bases each). Germline V CDR1 and CDR2: SGHNT, YYREEE (reference sequence). CDR3 length: 12 residues. Trimming took off 7 bases at V and 4 bases at J, with 12 bases between the two ends. In DNA, the CDR3 is TGTGCCAGCGGTCGGGGCCGGTACGAGCAGTACTTC. It yields the protein CASGRGRYEQYF.

The rearrangement links TRBV4-3 to TRBJ2-7, with D maybe TRBD2 (5 bases). This CDR3 has 13 amino acids. Germline CDR1 is LGHNA and CDR2 is YSLEER. V shed 2 bases and J shed 4 bases, with 9 bases lying between them. CDR3 coding DNA: TGCGCCAGCAGCCAAAAACCGGGGTACGAGCAGTACTTC. Residues: CASSQKPGYEQYF.

This clonotype has more than one count but fewer than ten. V is TRBV28 and J is TRBJ2-7; 11 nucleotides line up with TRBD2. This CDR3 contains 13 residues. V shed 8 bases, J shed 4 bases, and the junction held 4 bases outside the gene matches. Per the germline V gene, CDR1 is MDHEN and CDR2 is SYDVKM. The CDR3 loop is CASRLAGKYEQYF. Here the CDR3 DNA reads TGTGCCAGCCGACTAGCGGGAAAGTACGAGCAGTACTTC.

This clonotype was observed many times. V gene TRBV5-1 combines with J gene TRBJ2-7; D may match TRBD1 or TRBD2 (5 bases each). CDR1 SGHRS and CDR2 YFSETQ come from the germline V gene. The CDR3 totals 13 residues. V lost 3 bases and J 3 bases, leaving 10 bases between the germline ends. The CDR3 region has the DNA TGCGCCAGCAGCTCCGGGACCCTCTACGAGCAGTACTTC. Translation gives CASSSGTLYEQYF.

This clonotype was seen repeatedly, ten times or more. V and J are TRBV19 and TRBJ1-1; 9 nucleotides line up with TRBD1. This CDR3 has 15 amino acids. The germline CDR1 and CDR2 sequences are LNHDA and SQIVND (reference sequence). The trim removed 4 bases at V and 7 bases at J, leaving 10 bases unmatched. The CDR3 coding sequence is TGTGCCAGTAGTAGAGCGACAGGGGGATCCCATGAAGCTTTCTTT. Translation: CASSRATGGSHEAFF.

The genes are TRBV5-4 and TRBJ2-3; 9 bases are a match to TRBD2. This CDR3 comprises 15 residues. J was trimmed by 2 bases and V by 5 bases; bases with no gene match: 6. The germline gives CDR1 SGHNT, CDR2 YYREEE (reference sequence). CDR3 region: CASSTSGLPTDTQYF. The CDR3 DNA follows: TGTGCCAGCAGTACTAGCGGGCTCCCCACAGATACGCAGTATTTT.